This T cell receptor beta chain was observed in a study of blood T cell repertoires in COVID-19. Background on the study: From T cells, B-cell-depleted T cells, or PBMCs came the material, which was cDNA or gDNA.

V lost 3 bases and J lost 9; bases outside the gene matches: 5. This CDR3 comprises 13 residues. Per the germline V gene, CDR1 is GTSNPN and CDR2 is SVGIG (reference sequence). Some clones are missing from TCRdb's copy, which holds only in-frame ones; the method was immunoSEQ multiplex PCR. The sample yields hundreds of thousands of clones, about nine tenths seen once. Sequences were obtained from peripheral blood. This rearrangement joins TRBV30 to TRBJ1-1; the match to TRBD1 covers 12 bases. The TCR originated in an older woman with COVID-19, enrolled during active disease. CDR3: CAWRAGQGAQAFF. CDR3 coding DNA: TGTGCCTGGAGGGCGGGACAGGGGGCGCAAGCTTTCTTT. Looking up the rest from reference TRBV30 and TRBJ1-1 gives the full variable domain: SQTIHQWPATLVQPVGSPLSLECTVEGTSNPNLYWYRQAAGRGLQLLFYSVGIGQISSEVPQNLSASRPQDRQFILSSKKLLLSDSGFYLCAWRAGQGAQAFFGQGTRLTVV.